This TCR beta chain derives from a study of lymphopenia after photon versus proton radiotherapy. Overall study results and limits: Only patients who died were analyzed for survival; proton advantage is unproven. Oligoclonal CD8+ Temra expansion after nadir drove photon patients' diversity drop. A bigger post-nadir fall in TCR diversity correlated inversely with survival time in deceased patients. Proton therapy kept repertoires fairly stable, unlike photons, which gained effector/memory cells.

Repertoires were generated with immunoSEQ multiplex PCR, while TCRdb's copy carries only in-frame clones and drops some. The data show around 26,000 clones, around nine tenths seen once. With 6 bases clipped from V and 3 bases from J, the junction kept 14 bases outside the gene matches. This CDR3 is built from 17 residues. Germline CDR1 MNHEY, CDR2 SMNVEV (reference sequence). A word on this clone: Its antigen is not known.

Sequences were derived from peripheral blood, sampled from a patient treated with photon-based radiotherapy. This chain uses TRBV27 with TRBJ2-7, with 10 bases aligning to TRBD1. The receptor was derived from a woman aged 45-59 years with cholangiocarcinoma. CDR3 bases: TGTGCCAGCAGCTTCCTCTCTGACAGGGGGCGACACTACGAGCAGTACTTC. Protein product: CASSFLSDRGRHYEQYF.